The TCR beta chain described here comes from a study of T cell responses to AZD1222 COVID-19 vaccine (dated by TCRdb to the early 2020s). About the full investigation: Because spike-specific TCR depth and breadth did not differ between the two schedules, AZD1222 recipients who got a second dose at roughly 4 weeks were pooled with those who got a second dose at roughly 12 weeks. A total of more than 230 trial participants underwent TCR sequencing, of whom about 200 had received two doses of AZD1222 and 26 had received two doses of the MenACWY control vaccine. Trial participants were enrolled into age subgroups of 18-55, 56-69 and 70-plus years, which contained roughly 140, 27 and 60 TCR-sequenced participants, respectively.

The CDR3 regions of human TCRbeta chains were analyzed by immunosequencing. The paper's processing steps were these. TCRs in the repertoires were compared against a reference library of SARS-CoV-2-specific TCRs that had been generated with the MIRA antigen-specificity platform. Breadth was defined as the fraction of unique TCRs that were SARS-CoV-2-associated. Depth was defined as the fraction of total T cells that were SARS-CoV-2-associated. Using the MIRA data, each spike-specific TCR was assigned both to the spike region to which the TCR was reactive and to a CD4 or CD8 class. Log10-transformed breadth and depth values were compared by one-way ANOVA with Sidak's multiple comparisons tests. In TCRdb, the immuneACCESS table is reduced to in-frame sequences with V and J assigned. These tables do not hold every clone; where another copy was compared, an unresolved V gene accounts for under half, and the others remain unexplained. V, J and clone size are those of that table, while D and trimming were read from the DNA. This sample comprises around 120,000 clones, approximately 92% of them detected only once. Roughly 1.1% of the sample goes to the ten largest clones.

What the work shows at the level of the full study, not this receptor alone: Vaccine-associated CD4 TCRs spanned the whole spike protein, with dominant responses in regions 160-218 and 743-854. Participants were mostly white British, with more females than males. The authors suggested clonal diversity may have been underestimated. In the small 56-69-year group, the increase in depth fell short of significance, most likely because of low power. Conclusions about previously exposed vaccinees were limited because only a handful of AZD1222 recipients were SARS-CoV-2 seropositive at baseline. Because no samples from the day 14 peak response were available, repertoires could be characterized only after the peak T cell response. Reportedly, almost half of the unique spike-specific TCRs recognized epitopes lying outside the regions that are mutated in the B.1.351 and B.1.1.7 variants. After two AZD1222 doses, both the breadth and the depth of spike-specific TCRs were significantly higher than at day 0 and than in MenACWY recipients.

The V and J ends are trimmed by 0 bases and 5 bases, leaving 13 bases between them. Its CDR3 holds 15 amino acids, cysteine through phenylalanine. CDR3 DNA only is kept here, 45 bases in frame from base 1. The germline V gene specifies MNHNS as CDR1 and SASEGT as CDR2. Concerning this clone: The specificity of this receptor is unknown. Base qualities are missing; no much larger clone stands one base away.

Read against the paper, the sample's time point label means: baseline before first vaccination. Samples from vaccinated people were obtained from the UK trials COV001 and COV002, which included a single-blind randomized controlled phase 2/3 trial of AZD1222 (ChAdOx1 nCoV-19) in healthy adults. Trial participant PBMC samples were collected at day 0 and day 28 after the second dose for TCRbeta chain sequencing. This chain joins TRBV6-1 to TRBJ1-2; a weak D assignment points to TRBD1 (6 bases agree). This clonotype was obtained from an adult in good health. The sample here was peripheral blood, taken on day 0 of AZD1222 vaccination. At the DNA level, the sequence is TGTGCCAGCAGTGAAGCGCCCGGACAGAGTTATGGCTACACCTTC. Its amino acids are CASSEAPGQSYGYTF.